These 21 T cell receptor beta chains came from one sample sequenced in a study of beta chain features in type 1 diabetes. The authors reverse transcribed all of the isolated RNA, so sequencing captured expressed TCRB transcripts. Using immunoSEQ multiplex PCR, the repertoire was profiled, and TCRdb retains in-frame clones only, with some absent. The data show 300,000 to 400,000 clones, 6.5% to 10% seen once. Sequencing was performed on central memory CD4+ T cells from blood. These receptors came from a woman aged 18-29 years in good health.

This clone was recorded many times. The chain employs TRBV7-9 and TRBJ1-1; D uncertain. This CDR3 region has 10 residues. V was pared by 5 bases and J by 4 bases, with 2 bases between. The V gene's germline CDR1 is SEHNR and CDR2 FQNEAQ (reference sequence). For the CDR3, the DNA is TGTGCCAGCAGCGGCACTGAAGCTTTCTTT. Translation: CASSGTEAFF.

This clone came up a few times. The rearrangement uses TRBV4-2 and TRBJ1-4, with D perhaps TRBD1 (5 bases). The V gene lost 1 base and the J gene lost 8 bases, with 14 bases spanning the gap. From germline, CDR1 is LGHNA and CDR2 YNFKEQ. The CDR3 sequence is 15 residues long. The CDR3 spells CASSQVLQGREKLFF. DNA for the CDR3: TGTGCCAGCAGCCAAGTTTTGCAGGGCAGGGAAAAACTGTTTTTT.

The sample holds a few counts of this clone. The chain links TRBV9 to TRBJ2-7; 13 bases are a match to TRBD2. After removal of 0 bases from V and 5 bases from J, the junction contained 14 bases not matched to a gene. The length of the CDR3 is 19 residues. Per the germline V gene, CDR1 is SGDLS and CDR2 is YYNGEE. CDR3 loop: CASSVVGTSGRAVTHEQYF. CDR3 sequence (DNA): TGTGCCAGCAGCGTAGTAGGAACTAGCGGGAGGGCCGTTACGCACGAGCAGTACTTC.

This clone has only a few counts. Distinct nucleotide sequences in the sample also encode this CDR3. The V gene is TRBV6-5, the J gene TRBJ1-5; D uncertain. The CDR3 covers 13 residues. CDR1 MNHEY and CDR2 SVGAGI come from the germline V gene. The V end was cut by 2 bases, the J end by 4 bases, with 6 bases between. As DNA, the CDR3 is TGTGCCAGCAGTTACGCATTTAATCAGCCCCAGCATTTT. It encodes CASSYAFNQPQHF.

This clone was counted between two and nine times. The chain links TRBV5-1 to TRBJ2-1; D remains unclear. The CDR3 has 14 residues. Trimming took 4 bases from V and 0 from J, leaving 8 bases between them. The germline gives CDR1 SGHRS, CDR2 YFSETQ. The CDR3 sequence is CASSRISSYNEQFF. The DNA for the CDR3 is TGCGCCAGCAGCAGGATATCCTCCTACAATGAGCAGTTCTTC.

In this sample, this clone turned up a few times. V is TRBV7-8 and J is TRBJ2-5; 10 bases fit TRBD2. The V gene end was trimmed by 5 bases and the J gene end by 2 bases; junction bases not matched to a gene: 2. The CDR3 covers 14 residues. The germline V gene has CDR1 SGHVS and CDR2 FQNEAQ. The CDR3 nucleotides are TGTGCCAGCAGCCCGACTAGCGGGCAAGAGACCCAGTACTTC. This codes for CASSPTSGQETQYF.

V gene TRBV4-3 combines with J gene TRBJ2-1, with D possibly matching TRBD2 (5 bases). The CDR3 is made up of 18 amino acids. From germline, CDR1 is LGHNA and CDR2 YSLEER. The germline V and J ends were trimmed by 3 bases and 4 bases, with 22 bases remaining between them. CDR3 amino acids: CASSHLYFASGAYNEQFF. The CDR3 coding sequence is TGCGCCAGCAGCCACCTTTATTTTGCGAGCGGAGCGTACAATGAGCAGTTCTTC.

This clone was detected a few times. This chain connects TRBV29-1 to TRBJ2-7; D remains unclear. The J call may be in error: the DNA end matches TRBJ2-5 better. CDR1 is SQVTM and CDR2 is ANQGSEA in the germline V gene. This CDR3 spans 12 amino acids. CDR3 sequence (DNA): TGCAGCGTTCCGGCAGGAGAAGAGACCCAGTACTTC. Its translation is CSVPAGEETQYF.

This clone was seen more than once but under ten times. The V gene is TRBV5-4, the J gene TRBJ2-3; D gene ambiguous. Trimming removed 1 base from V and 6 bases from J, with 6 bases in between. This CDR3 comprises 12 residues. Looked up from germline, CDR1 is SGHNT and CDR2 is YYREEE (reference sequence). The CDR3 DNA reads as TGTGCCAGCAGCTTGTGGGGTGATACGCAGTATTTT. Translation gives CASSLWGDTQYF.

Worth noting for this clone: Other DNA sequences from this sample encode an identical CDR3 as well. The chain carries TRBV7-2 and TRBJ2-5, with 12 bases aligning to TRBD2. Germline loops: CDR1 SGHTA, CDR2 FQGNSA. CDR3 length equals 14 residues. Trimming removed 6 bases from V and 3 bases from J; junction bases left unmatched: 2. The CDR3 here is CASRRLAGEETQYF. CDR3 coding DNA: TGTGCCAGCAGACGACTAGCGGGAGAAGAGACCCAGTACTTC. Supplemented by reference TRBV7-2 and TRBJ2-5, the full variable domain reads GAGVSQSPSNKVTEKGKDVELRCDPISGHTALYWYRQSLGQGLEFLIYFQGNSAPDKSGLPSDRFSAERTGGSVSTLTIQRTQQEDSAVYLCASRRLAGEETQYFGPGTRLLVL.

The rearrangement links TRBV7-8 to TRBJ2-1, with D possibly matching TRBD1 (5 bases). The CDR3 contains 14 residues. CDR1 SGHVS and CDR2 FQNEAQ come from the germline V gene. Trimming pared 5 bases from V and 9 bases from J, leaving 17 bases between. This chain's CDR3 is CASSPRGDSGEQFF. The DNA for the CDR3 is TGTGCCAGCAGCCCTAGGGGCGATAGTGGTGAGCAGTTCTTC.

This rearrangement joins TRBV6-1 to TRBJ1-5; TRBD1 aligns across 8 bases. The CDR3 runs to 14 residues. V was clipped by 8 bases and J by 4 bases; unmatched bases: 7. CDR1 is MNHNS and CDR2 is SASEGT in the germline V gene. The CDR3 nucleotides are TGTGCCAGCGCAGGACAGGGTGGGAATCAGCCCCAGCATTTT. Its translation: CASAGQGGNQPQHF.

CDR3 protein: CASSLIFDILTDTQYF. The CDR3 DNA is TGTGCCAGCAGCTTGATATTCGATATTCTCACAGATACGCAGTATTTT. The rearrangement joins TRBV5-6 to TRBJ2-3; D gene ambiguous. V was cut by 1 base and J by 2 bases, with 14 bases left in between. Germline lookup yields CDR1 SGHDT and CDR2 YYEEEE. This CDR3 is 16 amino acids long.

The rearrangement uses TRBV10-3 and TRBJ2-3; maybe TRBD2 (6 bases). Germline values: CDR1 ENHRY, CDR2 SYGVKD. Trimming stripped 4 bases from V and 0 bases from J, with 14 bases between. CDR3 length: 16 residues. The CDR3 sequence is CAISGAGSISTDTQYF. CDR3 in DNA: TGTGCCATCAGTGGCGCGGGATCCATTAGCACAGATACGCAGTATTTT.

The chain combines TRBV13 with TRBJ2-7, with TRBD1 matching 10 bases. Germline V gene sequence: CDR1 PRHDT, CDR2 FYEKMQ (reference sequence). The CDR3 has 14 residues. V shed 5 bases, J shed 3 bases, and the junction held 4 bases outside the gene matches. For the CDR3, the DNA is TGTGCCAGCAGCGAGACAGGGGGCCGCTACGAGCAGTACTTC. Protein sequence: CASSETGGRYEQYF.

This clone was seen a few times. V usage is TRBV5-4 and J usage is TRBJ2-2; weak D call: TRBD1 (6 bases). CDR1 and CDR2 (germline): SGHNT, YYREEE (reference sequence). The ends were cut back, 6 bases at V and 2 bases at J, with 14 bases in the middle. The CDR3 has 15 residues. The DNA for the CDR3 is TGTGCCAGCAACCCCGGGACATCTAACACCGGGGAGCTGTTTTTT. Its translation: CASNPGTSNTGELFF.

The gene calls are TRBV7-9 and TRBJ2-3, with D tentatively TRBD2 (5 bases). V was shortened by 5 bases and J by 6 bases, with 18 bases between the two germline ends. CDR3 length: 15 amino acids. Per the germline V gene, CDR1 is SEHNR and CDR2 is FQNEAQ (reference sequence). The CDR3 reads CASSIAAVFIDTQYF. The CDR3 DNA sequence: TGTGCCAGCAGCATCGCAGCGGTTTTTATTGATACGCAGTATTTT. Drawing the rest from reference TRBV7-9 and TRBJ2-3, the complete variable domain is DTGVSQNPRHKITKRGQNVTFRCDPISEHNRLYWYRQTLGQGPEFLTYFQNEAQLEKSRLLSDRFSAERPKGSFSTLEIQRTEQGDSAMYLCASSIAAVFIDTQYFGPGTRLTVL.

The table lists this clone with a few counts. This sequence joins TRBV2 and TRBJ1-1; possible D gene TRBD1, 6 bases. Looked up from germline, CDR1 is SNHLY and CDR2 is FYNNEI. Between the trimmed V and J ends, which lost 4 bases and 10 bases, there was a span of 13 bases. The CDR3 spans 12 residues. The CDR3 region is CASSASRGGAFF. The CDR3 region has the DNA TGTGCCAGCAGTGCGTCCAGGGGAGGAGCTTTCTTT.

V gene TRBV5-6 combines with J gene TRBJ2-7; D remains unclear. The V gene's germline CDR1 is SGHDT and CDR2 YYEEEE. The CDR3 covers 12 residues. V gave up 4 bases and J gave up 0 bases, with 5 bases separating them. Written as DNA, the CDR3 is TGTGCCAGCAGCACCACCTCCTACGAGCAGTACTTC. Protein product: CASSTTSYEQYF.

The rearrangement uses TRBV28 and TRBJ2-2; 11 nucleotides match TRBD2. The CDR3 length is 18 residues. Germline CDR1 MDHEN, CDR2 SYDVKM. After removal of 5 bases from V and 7 bases from J, the junction contained 15 bases not matched to a gene. The CDR3 DNA sequence: TGTGCCAGCAGTCCAAGCCTAGCGGGAGGAGGGGTTGTCGGGGAGCTGTTTTTT. Protein sequence: CASSPSLAGGGVVGELFF.

This clone was observed a few times. The chain links TRBV7-2 to TRBJ1-1; D uncertain. Germline V gene data show CDR1 as SGHTA and CDR2 as FQGNSA. The CDR3 totals 14 residues. Deletions cut 3 bases from V and 2 bases from J, with 10 bases between. CDR3 region: CASSFSGSNTEAFF. CDR3 DNA: TGTGCCAGCAGCTTTAGCGGCAGTAACACTGAAGCTTTCTTT.